Presented here are 14 T cell receptor beta chains from one specimen sequenced in a study of blood T cells in healthy people across ages. Using a J-beta primer mix together with a sample-barcoded 5' primer, a second PCR was run for roughly 7 to 11 cycles. MiXCR, applied by TCRdb to the 5' RACE reads, yields one record per CDR3 protein. The sample lists 550,000 to 700,000 distinct CDR3 sequences, 27% occurring once. Material for sequencing was blood. The receptors here all came from a woman in her seventies in good health.

The chain joins TRBV5-1 to TRBJ2-5; D perhaps matches TRBD2 (6 bases). CDR3 length: 17 residues. In germline, CDR1 is SGHRS, CDR2 YFSETQ. V dropped 4 bases and J dropped 0 bases, with 19 bases sitting between them. The CDR3 nucleotides are TGCGCCAGCAGCAAGGGACTTACCAGAGACTACCAAGAGACCCAGTACTTC. It yields the protein CASSKGLTRDYQETQYF.

This clonotype was detected many times. V and J are TRBV4-1 and TRBJ2-6, with D perhaps matching TRBD2 (5 bases). Trimming took off 0 bases at V and 4 bases at J, with 13 bases between the two ends. The CDR3 contains 17 residues. The germline CDR1 and CDR2 sequences are MGHRA and YSYEKL. CDR3: CASSQEGPGYGANVLTF. The CDR3 DNA reads as TGCGCCAGCAGCCAAGAAGGGCCGGGATACGGGGCCAACGTCCTGACTTTC.

The chain recombines TRBV2 with TRBJ2-1, with no clear D. The length of the CDR3 is 15 residues. Germline CDR1 and CDR2: SNHLY and FYNNEI. V was clipped by 3 bases and J by 0 bases, with 9 bases between them. Here the CDR3 DNA reads TGTGCCAGCAGTGATGAACAGAGCTCCTACAATGAGCAGTTCTTC. Its protein is CASSDEQSSYNEQFF.

This clonotype came up a few times. CDR3 in DNA: TGCAGTGCTACAGGGATCTTCTACAATGAGCAGTTCTTC. This gives the protein CSATGIFYNEQFF. V usage is TRBV20-1 and J usage is TRBJ2-1; D possibly corresponds to TRBD1 (5 bases). This CDR3 is built from 13 residues. Germline V CDR1 and CDR2: DFQATT, SNEGSKA (reference sequence). Trimming removed 4 bases from V and 3 bases from J, with 10 bases in between.

The chain carries TRBV12-3 or TRBV12-4 and TRBJ2-5; 7 bases line up with TRBD1. Losses at the gene ends were 4 bases for V and 3 bases for J; bases not matched to a gene: 8. The CDR3 consists of 15 residues. The CDR3, as DNA: TGTGCCAGCAGTTCCCATGGGACAGTAGAAGAGACCCAGTACTTC. Translation: CASSSHGTVEETQYF.

This clonotype was seen only a few times. The rearrangement joins TRBV20-1 to TRBJ1-2; TRBD1 matches 8 bases. Looked up from germline, CDR1 is DFQATT and CDR2 is SNEGSKA (reference sequence). The CDR3 length is 14 residues. With V trimmed by 6 bases and J by 5 bases, 11 bases remained unmatched. CDR3 DNA sequence: TGCAGTGCAAAATCCGGACAGGGTGAATATGGCTACACCTTC. Translating gives CSAKSGQGEYGYTF.

The chain uses TRBV19 and TRBJ1-4; D is undetermined. Deletions cut 7 bases from V and 7 bases from J, with 16 bases between. This CDR3 has 14 amino acids. The germline V gene encodes CDR1 LNHDA and CDR2 SQIVND (reference sequence). The CDR3 sequence is CASTKHRDGEKLFF. CDR3 bases: TGTGCCAGTACTAAGCACCGAGACGGTGAAAAACTGTTTTTT.

This sequence joins TRBV20-1 and TRBJ1-1; unclear D gene. The germline V gene has CDR1 DFQATT and CDR2 SNEGSKA (reference sequence). The CDR3 covers 14 residues. With 5 bases removed from V and 3 bases from J, the gap between germline ends came to 16 bases. The CDR3 DNA reads TGCAGTGCTCCCCTCCGGAACGGAGACACTGAAGCTTTCTTT. Its translation is CSAPLRNGDTEAFF.

This clonotype showed up just a few times. This chain links TRBV29-1 with TRBJ2-5, with a tentative D call TRBD2 (5 bases). V gave up 3 bases and J gave up 5 bases, with 10 bases separating them. The germline V gene has CDR1 SQVTM and CDR2 ANQGSEA. There are 12 residues in the CDR3. The DNA for the CDR3 is TGCAGCGTTGAGGAGGTGAGGGAGACCCAGTACTTC. This translates into CSVEEVRETQYF.

The chain combines TRBV7-3 with TRBJ2-1; 8 nucleotides match TRBD2. V shed 0 bases, J shed 6 bases, and the junction held 16 bases outside the gene matches. The germline V gene encodes CDR1 SGHTA and CDR2 FQGTGA. The CDR3 runs to 19 residues. The CDR3 DNA follows: TGTGCCAGCAGCTTAACAACCAACCCAGGGGACGGGGGGGCCAATGAGCAGTTCTTC. The encoded protein is CASSLTTNPGDGGANEQFF.

CDR3 nucleotide sequence: TGTGCCAGCAGCACAGGGGCTCATAGCAATCAGCCCCAGCATTTT. Encoded protein: CASSTGAHSNQPQHF. This chain links TRBV7-2 with TRBJ1-5; 7 bases align to TRBD1. Germline CDR1 SGHTA, CDR2 FQGNSA. This CDR3 region has 15 residues. V shed 5 bases and J 0 bases; nucleotides not matched to a gene: 4.

The J gene is TRBJ2-7, the V gene TRBV7-2; D is ambiguous. Near its end, the DNA agrees better with TRBJ2-5, so the J call may be wrong. CDR1 and CDR2 (germline): SGHTA, FQGNSA. The CDR3 consists of 14 residues. The CDR3 DNA sequence: TGTGCCAGCAGCTTATCGAGATCCCAAGAGACCCAGTACTTC. Protein sequence: CASSLSRSQETQYF.

This chain connects TRBV28 to TRBJ2-7, with D tentatively TRBD1 (5 bases). The germline CDR1 and CDR2 sequences are MDHEN and SYDVKM. The CDR3 runs 15 residues. V was trimmed by 6 bases and J by 2 bases, leaving 17 bases between them. DNA of the CDR3: TGTGCCAGCAGGGACCAAGGGGCGATCCCCTACGAGCAGTACTTC. As protein: CASRDQGAIPYEQYF.

The chain joins TRBV15 to TRBJ2-7, with D unclear. The V and J ends lost 1 base and 4 bases respectively, with 11 bases between them. The CDR3 is made up of 14 amino acids. Germline V gene sequence: CDR1 LNHNV, CDR2 YYDKDF (reference sequence). The CDR3: CATSRVGQTYEQYF. The CDR3 nucleotides are TGTGCCACCAGCAGAGTAGGGCAGACATACGAGCAGTACTTC.